A few counts support the clone carrying this TCR beta chain. Its antigen is unidentified. It was RNA transcripts that yielded the amplified TCR beta CDR3 regions. The HTBI primer set drove a first-round RT-PCR of the TCR CDR3. TCRdb ran MiXCR on the multiplex PCR reads and lists one entry per CDR3 protein. The table lists a few hundred thousand distinct CDR3 sequences, approximately 20% of them singletons. This specimen belongs to a study of T cells in Graves' hyperthyroidism and ophthalmopathy. At the level of the study: Specimen type is peripheral blood, collected at initial diagnosis prior to any treatment. Whole-study results and caveats: Within blood appeared most thyroid clonotypes that had expanded above 0.001. Through a model of 13 V-J features, ophthalmopathy was separated from stable hyperthyroidism.

Over 18 months, lack of ophthalmopathy progression marked Graves' hyperthyroidism as stable. Sequences were obtained from blood. This clonotype was obtained from a man in his forties with Graves' hyperthyroidism.

DNA for the CDR3: TGTGCCAGCAGCTTGGCGTATACGACCGAGGGGAACACTGAAGCTTTCTTT. It yields the protein CASSLAYTTEGNTEAFF. The rearrangement uses TRBV5-6 and TRBJ1-1; D not resolved. CDR1 is SGHDT, CDR2 YYEEEE, per germline. The CDR3 length is 17 residues. Trimming shortened V by 0 bases and J by 1 base, and 16 bases separated the two germline ends.